This TCR beta chain was retrieved from a study of OX40 agonist ivuxolimab in advanced cancers. Notes on the research overall: Ivuxolimab was an agonistic, fully human IgG2 monoclonal antibody directed against OX40 (CD134), a costimulatory receptor. Peripheral TCRbeta sequencing aimed to test whether ivuxolimab altered TCR sequence diversity and caused clonal T-cell expansion. Partial responses occurred in three dose-escalation patients: two with cutaneous melanoma and one with hepatocellular carcinoma. Among the roughly 54 dose-escalation patients, about 19 had hepatocellular carcinoma, around 15 melanoma, 9 renal cell carcinoma and 9 head and neck cancer. The paper describes the monotherapy dose-escalation part (N ≈ 51 patients) of the phase I trial of ivuxolimab. Intravenous ivuxolimab was administered to patients every 2 weeks at six dose levels: 0.01, 0.1, 0.3, 1.5, 3 and 10 mg/kg. Patients were allowed to have had prior anti-PD-1, anti-PD-L1 or anti-CTLA-4 therapy, and approximately 40% of the dose-escalation patients had been treated with checkpoint inhibitors. In the dose-escalation cohort, around four fifths of patients were male, and the mean age was roughly 56 years with a range of roughly 23 to 79. The paper as a whole reports these results and caveats: In the 0.1-3.0 mg/kg groups, partial responders were among the patients with the lowest normalized peripheral clonal expansion, particularly in CD8+ T cells. After ivuxolimab, expanded clones were on average more numerous among CD8+ T cells than among CD4+ T cells. Low levels of normalized T-cell clonal expansion were also seen in some patients who did not respond. Antigen specificity was not determined for the clonally expanded peripheral T cells. At doses of 0.1 to 3.0 mg/kg, clonal expansion of both CD4+ and CD8+ blood T cells was observed from baseline to week 6.

Remarks on this clone: Its antigen remains unidentified. No clone much larger than this one lies a single base away; base qualities are absent.

To sequence the TCRbeta CDR3 region, genomic DNA was isolated from the sorted cells. TCRbeta CDR3 regions were sequenced using the immunoSEQ Assay. The source is immuneACCESS, and TCRdb retained only in-frame sequences with V and J called. Part of the clones is not carried over; for the studies checked, unresolved V genes explain less than half of this, and the remainder is unexplained. This sample has fewer than 50,000 clones in its table, and just under 90% of those were observed once. The top ten clones comprise over 9% of the sample. Patients with a history of autoimmune disease or receiving systemic immunosuppression were excluded from the trial. Peripheral blood for TCR sequencing was collected from all dose cohorts at baseline, on cycle 4 day 1, and on cycle 7 day 1. Samples were obtained from an open-label, multicenter, first-in-human phase I dose-escalation trial of ivuxolimab. Adults with locally advanced or metastatic melanoma, renal cell, hepatocellular, or head and neck squamous cell carcinoma were enrolled in the trial. CD4+ and CD8+ T cells were sorted separately from peripheral blood before TCR sequencing.

The sample was CD4+ or CD8+ T cells sorted from blood, taken in a trial of the OX40 agonist ivuxolimab. The sequence was collected from an adult with an advanced solid tumor such as melanoma, head and neck, liver or kidney cancer.

Here is the DNA: TGTGCCAGCAGTTTACTAGGTGAGGATACGCAGTATTTT. Its translation is CASSLLGEDTQYF. The sequence is built from TRBV27 and TRBJ2-3, with an unclear D gene assignment. The germline V gene (reference sequence) sets CDR1 to MNHEY and CDR2 to SMNVEV. From its cysteine to its phenylalanine, the CDR3 spans 13 amino acids. This entry keeps only the CDR3 DNA: 39 bases, framed from base 1. V and J lose 2 bases and 6 bases, and a span of 9 bases separates them.